A selection of T cell receptor beta chains follows, all from one sample in a study of response to subunit inactivated influenza vaccine. In TCRdb, the RT-PCR reads were re-called with MiXCR into one record per CDR3 protein. The sample lists 500,000 to 600,000 distinct CDR3 sequences, about 14% occurring once. The material sequenced was PBMCs from blood, taken 12 days after vaccination. These receptors were collected from a man aged 45 to 65 who received an inactivated influenza vaccine. The CDR3 runs from the conserved cysteine through the conserved F or W. The order of the fields is J gene, V gene, D gene, clone size, CDR3 protein, CDR3 DNA. D genes are given only for firm matches. Size is omitted from some rows. Given values are once, few, many or a class for expanded clones.

TRBJ2-1,TRBV3-1,NA,few,CASSRQWREQFF,TGTGCCAGCAGCCGGCAGTGGCGTGAGCAGTTCTTC
TRBJ1-3,TRBV15,NA,NA,CATSRGGGLSGNTIYF,TGTGCCACCAGCAGAGGAGGGGGGCTGTCTGGAAACACCATATATTTT
TRBJ2-1,TRBV11-2,NA,NA,CASRSLYNEQFF,TGTGCCAGCAGGAGCCTATACAATGAGCAGTTCTTC
TRBJ1-2,TRBV4-3,TRBD1,few,CASSQVGTTGEYGYTF,TGCGCCAGCAGCCAAGTAGGGACGACAGGGGAATATGGCTACACCTTC
TRBJ2-3,TRBV4-1,TRBD2,few,CASSPNVAGGLDTQYF,TGCGCCAGCAGCCCAAACGTAGCGGGGGGGCTAGATACGCAGTATTTT
TRBJ2-5,TRBV11-2,NA,few,CASRTLGQETQYF,TGTGCCAGCAGAACCCTGGGGCAAGAGACCCAGTACTTC
TRBJ2-5,TRBV6-6,NA,NA,CASSYGGNSAQYF,TGTGCCAGCAGTTACGGCGGCAACTCGGCCCAGTACTTC
TRBJ1-5,TRBV20-1,NA,NA,CSANRANQPQHF,TGCAGTGCTAATCGCGCCAATCAGCCCCAGCATTTT
TRBJ2-7,TRBV5-1,NA,few,CASSVSGASLEQYF,TGCGCCAGCAGCGTCTCCGGGGCTTCTCTCGAGCAGTACTTC
TRBJ2-3,TRBV7-2,NA,NA,CASRFPGRDTQYF,TGTGCCAGCAGATTCCCGGGACGAGATACGCAGTATTTT
TRBJ2-1,TRBV4-1,TRBD1,few,CASRPDRGLEGEQFF,TGCGCCAGCAGACCGGACAGGGGGCTAGAGGGAGAGCAGTTCTTC
TRBJ2-3,TRBV10-3,NA,NA,CAISPAADTSTDTQYF,TGTGCCATCAGTCCCGCGGCGGATACTAGCACAGATACGCAGTATTTT
TRBJ2-3,TRBV30,NA,NA,CAWSRTSTDTQYF,TGTGCCTGGAGTAGAACGAGCACAGATACGCAGTATTTT
TRBJ1-6,TRBV12-3/TRBV12-4,TRBD1,few,CASSSTTGTRSPLHF,TGTGCCAGCAGTTCTACGACAGGGACGAGGTCACCCCTCCACTTT
TRBJ2-7,TRBV5-1,TRBD1,NA,CASSLRDRGFNSYEQYF,TGCGCCAGCAGTCTTCGGGACAGGGGATTTAACTCCTACGAGCAGTACTTC
TRBJ2-3,TRBV19,TRBD2,NA,CASSPGTSGSQTQYF,TGTGCCAGTAGTCCGGGGACTAGCGGGAGCCAAACGCAGTATTTT
TRBJ2-2,TRBV12-3/TRBV12-4,TRBD1,NA,CASSLRTGGLAGELFF,TGTGCCAGCAGTCTCCGGACAGGGGGCCTCGCCGGGGAGCTGTTTTTT
TRBJ2-2,TRBV6-2/TRBV6-3,NA,NA,CASSYSTGNTGELFF,TGTGCCAGCAGTTACTCGACGGGGAACACCGGGGAGCTGTTTTTT
TRBJ2-5,TRBV7-6,NA,few,CASSPKNIGLETQYF,TGTGCCAGCAGCCCCAAAAACATTGGGTTGGAGACCCAGTACTTC
TRBJ2-7,TRBV6-2/TRBV6-3,NA,NA,CASSYPSGGGSYEQYF,TGTGCCAGCAGTTACCCGAGCGGTGGAGGGTCCTACGAGCAGTACTTC
TRBJ2-6,TRBV28,NA,NA,CASSRTRGRGLSGANVLTF,TGTGCCAGCAGCCGCACGAGAGGCAGGGGCCTTTCTGGGGCCAACGTCCTGACTTTC
TRBJ2-1,TRBV5-8,TRBD2,NA,CASSFGASGWAYNEQFF,TGTGCCAGCAGCTTTGGCGCTAGCGGGTGGGCCTACAATGAGCAGTTCTTC